This TCR beta chain was profiled in a study of CD8+ T cells in alopecia areata. Whole-study findings and limits: Greater clonality was observed in lesional scalp samples, especially alopecia totalis/universalis, versus normal scalp.

Following extraction, RNA underwent reverse transcription to cDNA, which served as the sequencing template. Some clones are missing from TCRdb's copy, which holds only in-frame ones; the method was immunoSEQ multiplex PCR. The sample consists of about 180,000 clones, 45% to 60% of them appearing once. This clone was seen a few times. Its antigen remains unknown. Treatment: oral pan-JAK inhibitor, 5-10 mg twice daily. Looked up from germline, CDR1 is SQVTM and CDR2 is ANQGSEA. The CDR3 covers 15 residues. The V segment lost 2 bases and the J segment 5 bases; nucleotides outside the gene matches: 11. The chain uses TRBV29-1 and TRBJ2-7; the match to TRBD2 covers 8 bases. The source is a human donor with alopecia areata. The sample consisted of CD8+ T cells sorted from blood, taken at roughly week 53, from a patient treated with tofacitinib. This CDR3 reads CSVESPGGKTHEQYF. In DNA, the CDR3 is TGCAGCGTTGAATCCCCGGGGGGGAAAACCCACGAGCAGTACTTC.